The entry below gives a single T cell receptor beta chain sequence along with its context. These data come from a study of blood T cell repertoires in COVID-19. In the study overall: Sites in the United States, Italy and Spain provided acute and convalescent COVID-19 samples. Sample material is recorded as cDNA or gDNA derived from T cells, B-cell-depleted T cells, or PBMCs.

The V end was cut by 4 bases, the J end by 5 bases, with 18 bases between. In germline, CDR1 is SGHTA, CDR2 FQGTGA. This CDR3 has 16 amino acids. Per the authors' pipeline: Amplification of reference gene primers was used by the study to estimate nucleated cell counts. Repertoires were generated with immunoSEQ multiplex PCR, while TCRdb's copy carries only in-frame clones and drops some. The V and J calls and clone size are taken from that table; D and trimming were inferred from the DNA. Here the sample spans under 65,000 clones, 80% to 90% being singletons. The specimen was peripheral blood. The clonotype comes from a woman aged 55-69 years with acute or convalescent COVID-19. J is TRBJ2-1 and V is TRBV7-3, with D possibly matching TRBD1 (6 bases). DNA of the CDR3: TGTGCCAGCAGCTCGAACCCAGGGGCTACCAACAATGAGCAGTTCTTC. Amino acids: CASSSNPGATNNEQFF.